The 32 T cell receptor beta chains below all came from one sample that was sequenced in a study of regulatory T cells in long-lasting Graves disease. iRepertoire HTBI primers and Arm-PCR of CDR3 regions built TCR beta libraries. TCRdb independently ran MiXCR on the multiplex PCR reads; one entry per CDR3 protein. This table has 700,000 or so distinct CDR3 sequences, 25% to 35% appearing once. Time point here: persistent/refractory GD, antithyroid drugs over 5 years with positive TRAb. TCR sequences were obtained from RNA taken from PBMCs. This sample comprised peripheral blood mononuclear cells (PBMCs), obtained when the disease was refractory, from a patient treated with antithyroid drugs. The receptors come from a female donor with Graves disease.

This chain connects TRBV29-1 to TRBJ1-1; D possibly corresponds to TRBD1 (5 bases). Trimming cost V 0 bases and J 4 bases, with 18 bases left between them. CDR3 length: 16 residues. CDR1 and CDR2 (germline): SQVTM, ANQGSEA. The CDR3 sequence is CSVEDLRGWLVTEAFF. CDR3 in DNA: TGCAGCGTTGAAGATCTAAGGGGATGGTTAGTCACTGAAGCTTTCTTT. The full variable domain, its missing parts supplied by reference TRBV29-1 and TRBJ1-1, is SAVISQKPSRDICQRGTSLTIQCQVDSQVTMMFWYRQQPGQSLTLIATANQGSEATYESGFVIDKFPISRPNLTFSTLTVSNMSPEDSSIYLCSVEDLRGWLVTEAFFGQGTRLTVV.

This clonotype was found many times. The V call is TRBV30, the J call TRBJ1-1; tentative D call: TRBD1 (5 bases). Deletions cut 4 bases from V and 0 bases from J, with 9 bases between. Germline assignment: CDR1 GTSNPN and CDR2 SVGIG (reference sequence). The CDR3 extends over 13 amino acids. The CDR3 DNA reads as TGTGCCTGGACCGGGACGGTGAACACTGAAGCTTTCTTT. Translating it yields CAWTGTVNTEAFF.

The gene calls are TRBV5-1 and TRBJ1-1; a possible D gene is TRBD1 (5 bases). The length of the CDR3 is 14 residues. V was cut by 5 bases and J by 4 bases, with 15 bases left in between. Germline V gene data show CDR1 as SGHRS and CDR2 as YFSETQ. The CDR3 here is CASSYSDRGTEAFF. CDR3 DNA: TGCGCCAGCAGTTATTCAGATAGGGGCACTGAAGCTTTCTTT.

This clonotype occurred a few times. The chain combines TRBV5-5 with TRBJ1-2; a weak D match, TRBD1 (5 bases). CDR3 size: 14 residues. Trimming removed 4 bases at V and 2 bases at J, with 12 bases between. Germline loops: CDR1 SGHKS, CDR2 YYEKEE (reference sequence). The CDR3 bases are TGTGCCAGCAGCCAAACAGGTTGGAACTATGGCTACACCTTC. Translated, it gives CASSQTGWNYGYTF.

V gene TRBV6-1 combines with J gene TRBJ1-2; D might be TRBD1 (5 bases). Trimming stripped 6 bases from V and 8 bases from J, with 16 bases between. This CDR3 region has 13 residues. Germline V gene data show CDR1 as MNHNS and CDR2 as SASEGT. The CDR3 bases are TGTGCCAGCAGGACCGTGGGCGGGGGAGGCTACACCTTC. Its protein is CASRTVGGGGYTF.

The chain couples TRBV20-1 to TRBJ2-7; 10 bases align to TRBD2. This CDR3 has 17 amino acids. Germline V lookup: CDR1 DFQATT, CDR2 SNEGSKA (reference sequence). Unmatched junction bases numbered 16, after V lost 4 bases and J lost 4 bases. The CDR3 region is CSANNPSGGTTPYEQYF. The CDR3 DNA is TGCAGTGCTAATAACCCTAGCGGGGGAACTACTCCGTACGAGCAGTACTTC.

V gene TRBV20-1 combines with J gene TRBJ1-1; 9 bases match TRBD1. V dropped 4 bases and J dropped 0; count of bases not matched to a gene: 3. There are 14 residues in the CDR3. Germline V gene data show CDR1 as DFQATT and CDR2 as SNEGSKA (reference sequence). The CDR3 DNA sequence: TGCAGTGCTATAACAGGGGGCTTGAACACTGAAGCTTTCTTT. It encodes CSAITGGLNTEAFF.

This clonotype was observed many times. The gene calls are TRBV6-5 and TRBJ1-5, with D possibly matching TRBD1 (6 bases). Trimming cost V 0 bases and J 3 bases, with 15 bases left between them. CDR3 length: 17 residues. Germline V gene sequence: CDR1 MNHEY, CDR2 SVGAGI. The CDR3 spells CASSYSLTGQSNQPQHF. Written as DNA, the CDR3 is TGTGCCAGCAGTTACTCGTTGACAGGCCAGTCCAATCAGCCCCAGCATTTT.

The gene calls are TRBV2 and TRBJ1-4, with a tentative D call TRBD1 (5 bases). With 8 bases removed from V and 0 bases from J, the gap between germline ends came to 7 bases. The CDR3 consists of 13 residues. Germline V lookup: CDR1 SNHLY, CDR2 FYNNEI. This chain's CDR3 is CASGHPTNEKLFF. The CDR3 DNA sequence: TGTGCCAGCGGACACCCAACTAATGAAAAACTGTTTTTT.

This clonotype was seen at least ten times. The J gene is TRBJ2-5, the V gene TRBV7-9; no reliable D call. Germline lookup yields CDR1 SEHNR and CDR2 FQNEAQ (reference sequence). The CDR3 extends over 12 amino acids. Trimming removed 8 bases from V and 0 bases from J, with 7 bases in between. The CDR3 spells CASSPHQETQYF. DNA of the CDR3: TGTGCCAGCTCACCGCACCAAGAGACCCAGTACTTC.

This chain connects TRBV24-1 to TRBJ1-5, with a weak D call TRBD1 (5 bases). The germline V gene encodes CDR1 KGHDR and CDR2 SFDVKD. This CDR3 spans 13 amino acids. The ends were cut back, 5 bases at V and 5 bases at J, with 9 bases in the middle. CDR3 protein: CATSGGTHQPQHF. DNA for the CDR3: TGTGCCACCAGTGGAGGGACTCATCAGCCCCAGCATTTT.

CDR3: CASRETSGRGSDTQYF. CDR3 bases: TGTGCCAGCAGAGAGACTAGCGGGAGGGGGTCAGATACGCAGTATTTT. J is TRBJ2-3 and V is TRBV2; 14 bases line up with TRBD2. The V segment lost 6 bases and the J segment 4 bases; nucleotides outside the gene matches: 6. The length of the CDR3 is 16 residues. The V gene's germline CDR1 is SNHLY and CDR2 FYNNEI.

The chain employs TRBV3-1 and TRBJ2-6, with D maybe TRBD1 (6 bases). The CDR3 contains 20 residues. V was pared by 2 bases and J by 0 bases, with 20 bases between. Germline V gene lookup returns CDR1 LGHDT and CDR2 YNNKEL (reference sequence). CDR3 in amino acids: CASSQPILQGHLSGANVLTF. For the CDR3, the DNA is TGTGCCAGCAGCCAACCCATACTACAGGGACACCTCTCTGGGGCCAACGTCCTGACTTTC.

The rearrangement joins TRBV6-1 to TRBJ2-5; D is unclear. CDR3 length: 15 amino acids. The V end lost 4 bases, the J end lost 0 bases, and 12 bases lay between the germline ends. Looked up from germline, CDR1 is MNHNS and CDR2 is SASEGT. The CDR3 loop is CASSGLRTDQETQYF. As DNA, the CDR3 is TGTGCCAGCAGTGGCCTTCGGACGGACCAAGAGACCCAGTACTTC.

This clonotype was found a few times. J is TRBJ2-2 and V is TRBV27; a possible D gene is TRBD2 (5 bases). The germline CDR1 and CDR2 sequences are MNHEY and SMNVEV (reference sequence). The CDR3 spans 17 residues. Trimming took 10 bases from V and 3 from J, leaving 24 bases between them. The chain's CDR3 is CATPGNVRKRYTGELFF. In DNA, the CDR3 is TGTGCCACCCCGGGGAATGTTAGGAAAAGGTACACCGGGGAGCTGTTTTTT.

As to this clonotype: Given the absence of the conserved phenylalanine or tryptophan at the CDR3 end, a read error is likely. The V call is TRBV20-1, the J call TRBJ2-2; the match to TRBD2 covers 9 bases. This CDR3 spans 17 amino acids. Germline-derived CDR1 and CDR2 are DFQATT and SNEGSKA (reference sequence). J lost 0 bases, V lost 0 bases, and 5 bases had no gene match. DNA for the CDR3: TGCAGTGCTAGAGATCTTCGCGGGAGGGCGAACACCGGGGAGCTGTTTCTT. Amino acid sequence: CSARDLRGRANTGELFL.

The rearrangement joins TRBV5-1 to TRBJ2-7; TRBD1 or TRBD2 may be the D gene (6 bases each). Trimming stripped 5 bases from V and 2 bases from J, with 8 bases between. This CDR3 spans 12 amino acids. The germline CDR1 and CDR2 sequences are SGHRS and YFSETQ. The DNA of the CDR3 is TGCGCCAGCAGGGAGGGGGCCTACGAGCAGTACTTC. This translates into CASREGAYEQYF.

This clonotype was seen a few times. The genes are TRBV30 and TRBJ1-1; no firm D call. Germline V gives CDR1 GTSNPN, CDR2 SVGIG (reference sequence). V was pared by 0 bases and J by 8 bases, with 7 bases between. The CDR3 spans 11 residues. CDR3 coding DNA: TGTGCCTGGAGTGTGTGGGAGGAAGCTTTCTTT. It yields the protein CAWSVWEEAFF. Variable domain in full (rest from reference TRBV30 and TRBJ1-1): SQTIHQWPATLVQPVGSPLSLECTVEGTSNPNLYWYRQAAGRGLQLLFYSVGIGQISSEVPQNLSASRPQDRQFILSSKKLLLSDSGFYLCAWSVWEEAFFGQGTRLTVV.

This clonotype was seen at least ten times. J is TRBJ1-1 and V is TRBV12-3 or TRBV12-4; 7 positions agree with TRBD1. V shed 6 bases, J shed 11 bases, and the junction held 9 bases outside the gene matches. This CDR3 has 12 residues. CDR3 amino acids: CASRSQGEFAFF. The CDR3 nucleotides are TGTGCCAGCAGGTCCCAGGGGGAGTTCGCTTTCTTT.

This chain connects TRBV28 to TRBJ1-4; 7 nucleotides line up with TRBD1. The CDR3 contains 15 residues. J was trimmed by 5 bases and V by 4 bases; bases with no gene match: 7. The germline CDR1 and CDR2 sequences are MDHEN and SYDVKM. The chain's CDR3 is CASSSQGGSNEKLFF. The CDR3 region has the DNA TGTGCCAGCAGTTCCCAGGGGGGGTCGAATGAAAAACTGTTTTTT.

This clonotype was found a few times. The chain uses TRBV5-1 and TRBJ2-7; TRBD2 might be the D (5 bases). The CDR3 has 14 residues. Trimming stripped 3 bases from V and 0 bases from J, with 10 bases between. The germline gives CDR1 SGHRS, CDR2 YFSETQ. The CDR3 spells CASSSSLSSYEQYF. CDR3 in DNA: TGCGCCAGCAGCTCTAGCCTAAGCTCCTACGAGCAGTACTTC.

This clonotype has ten or more counts. This chain links TRBV5-1 with TRBJ1-1; weak D call: TRBD1 (6 bases). V was pared by 0 bases and J by 4 bases, with 10 bases between. Germline V lookup: CDR1 SGHRS, CDR2 YFSETQ. This CDR3 is 14 amino acids long. CDR3: CASSLGDRLTEAFF. Here the CDR3 DNA reads TGCGCCAGCAGCTTGGGCGACAGGCTCACTGAAGCTTTCTTT. The whole variable domain, filled in from reference TRBV5-1 and TRBJ1-1, reads KAGVTQTPRYLIKTRGQQVTLSCSPISGHRSVSWYQQTPGQGLQFLFEYFSETQRNKGNFPGRFSGRQFSNSRSEMNVSTLELGDSALYLCASSLGDRLTEAFFGQGTRLTVV.

This clonotype was observed many times. The chain is built from TRBV12-3 or TRBV12-4 and TRBJ2-7; TRBD2 might be the D (5 bases). Trimming took off 5 bases at V and 1 base at J, with 12 bases between the two ends. There are 14 residues in the CDR3. The CDR3 spells CASSPRGLSYEQYF. CDR3 nucleotides: TGTGCCAGCAGTCCAAGAGGACTGTCCTACGAGCAGTACTTC.

This clonotype was counted ten times or more. V usage is TRBV12-3 or TRBV12-4 and J usage is TRBJ1-4, with 9 bases fitting TRBD1. The CDR3 runs 15 residues. V was pared by 3 bases and J by 3 bases, with 2 bases of the junction left unmatched. CDR3 in amino acids: CASSFRTGANEKLFF. The CDR3 DNA is TGTGCCAGCAGTTTCCGGACAGGGGCTAATGAAAAACTGTTTTTT.

This clonotype was seen a handful of times. J is TRBJ2-7 and V is TRBV11-2; 7 positions agree with TRBD2. This CDR3 comprises 17 residues. The trim removed 1 base at V and 1 base at J, leaving 10 bases unmatched. CDR1 is SGHAT and CDR2 is FQNNGV in the germline V gene. CDR3 DNA sequence: TGTGCCAGCAGCTTAGTAGGGCGCGGGAGAGGGTCCTACGAGCAGTACTTC. This encodes CASSLVGRGRGSYEQYF.

The chain carries TRBV2 and TRBJ1-5, with D hard to call. The V end was cut by 11 bases, the J end by 0 bases, with 11 bases between. The CDR3 extends over 13 amino acids. In germline, CDR1 is SNHLY, CDR2 FYNNEI. The CDR3 is CAGSSISNQPQHF. DNA for the CDR3: TGTGCCGGGAGCTCTATTAGCAATCAGCCCCAGCATTTT. The full variable domain, with the rest looked up from reference TRBV2 and TRBJ1-5, is EPEVTQTPSHQVTQMGQEVILRCVPISNHLYFYWYRQILGQKVEFLVSFYNNEISEKSEIFDDQFSVERPDGSNFTLKIRSTKLEDSAMYFCAGSSISNQPQHFGDGTRLSIL.

This clonotype was seen a handful of times. The genes are TRBV20-1 and TRBJ1-1; 7 bases map to TRBD1. Germline CDR1 reads DFQATT; CDR2 reads SNEGSKA (reference sequence). With V trimmed by 6 bases and J by 3 bases, 10 bases remained unmatched. The CDR3 spans 14 residues. The CDR3 nucleotides are TGCAGTGCCACAACGACAGGGAGGGACACTGAAGCTTTCTTT. The encoded protein is CSATTTGRDTEAFF.

The chain recombines TRBV27 with TRBJ1-1, with 8 bases fitting TRBD1. CDR1 and CDR2 from the germline V gene are MNHEY and SMNVEV (reference sequence). The CDR3 totals 16 residues. The V segment lost 2 bases and the J segment 1 base; nucleotides outside the gene matches: 6. CDR3 amino acids: CASSLLGQGKNTEAFF. The CDR3 bases are TGTGCCAGCAGTTTACTCGGACAGGGTAAGAACACTGAAGCTTTCTTT.

This clonotype was seen at least ten times. This sequence joins TRBV2 and TRBJ1-5, with no clear D. The CDR3 extends over 15 amino acids. V gave up 4 bases and J gave up 3 bases, with 13 bases separating them. In germline, CDR1 is SNHLY, CDR2 FYNNEI. The CDR3 sequence: CASSVATQDNQPQHF. The CDR3 region has the DNA TGTGCCAGCAGTGTGGCAACCCAAGACAATCAGCCCCAGCATTTT.

This clonotype has only a few counts. J is TRBJ1-1 and V is TRBV29-1; a weak D match, TRBD1 (6 bases). The V and J ends lost 3 bases and 4 bases respectively, with 18 bases between them. The CDR3 is 15 residues long. Germline lookup yields CDR1 SQVTM and CDR2 ANQGSEA. CDR3 protein: CSVEGQGLGVTEAFF. The CDR3 DNA reads TGCAGCGTTGAGGGACAAGGGCTGGGAGTCACTGAAGCTTTCTTT.

This clonotype was detected a few times. The chain recombines TRBV3-1 with TRBJ1-1, with D tentatively TRBD1 (6 bases). This CDR3 has 14 residues. Deletions cut 4 bases from V and 10 bases from J, with 19 bases between. Germline lookup yields CDR1 LGHDT and CDR2 YNNKEL (reference sequence). The CDR3 is CASSPRTEFETAFF. The CDR3 DNA reads TGTGCCAGCAGCCCCCGGACAGAATTTGAGACAGCTTTCTTT.

The sample holds a few counts of this clonotype. This chain uses TRBV27 with TRBJ1-1; no reliable D call. CDR1 is MNHEY and CDR2 is SMNVEV in the germline V gene (reference sequence). With 5 bases removed from V and 4 bases from J, the gap between germline ends came to 14 bases. The CDR3 is 14 amino acids. Here the CDR3 reads CASSPETSGTEAFF. In nucleotides, the CDR3 is TGTGCCAGCAGTCCCGAGACTAGTGGCACTGAAGCTTTCTTT.